Listed below are T cell receptor beta chains from one sample, sequenced in a study of T cell clones after liver transplantation. TCRdb keeps only in-frame clones here, not all; method: immunoSEQ multiplex PCR. The sample has more than 95,000 clones, 75% to 90% seen once. The sample consisted of CD4+ T cells from blood, taken before liver transplant. The source of these receptors is a human donor who received a liver transplant. CDR3s include the opening cysteine and the closing phenylalanine or tryptophan. The D gene is left open where the match is weak. Size values are once, few and many counts, or a class for expanded clones, and some rows have none.

abundance	d_gene	v_gene	j_gene	CDR3aa	CDR3nt
NA	TRBD2	TRBV28	TRBJ2-3	CASRRESTDTQYF	TGTGCCAGCAGGCGGGAGAGCACAGATACGCAGTATTTT
NA	NA	TRBV5-6	TRBJ1-4	CASSLTGSGEKLFF	TGTGCCAGCAGCTTAACAGGGTCGGGGGAAAAACTGTTTTTT
NA	NA	TRBV7-2	TRBJ2-3	CASSLQADTDTQYF	TGTGCCAGCAGCTTACAGGCTGACACAGATACGCAGTATTTT
NA	NA	TRBV21-1	TRBJ1-1	CASSKKFPKF	TGTGCCAGCAGCAAAAAATTCCCGAAATTT
NA	NA	TRBV5-1	TRBJ2-3	CASSTDFRDTQYF	TGCGCCAGCAGCACCGATTTCAGGGATACGCAGTATTTT
NA	TRBD1	TRBV5-1	TRBJ1-4	CASSLGGTVTTNEKLFF	TGCGCCAGCAGCTTGGGTGGGACAGTTACAACTAATGAAAAACTGTTTTTT
NA	TRBD1	TRBV6-4	TRBJ1-6	CASRQGNGDNSPLHF	TGTGCCAGTCGACAGGGAAACGGGGATAATTCACCCCTCCACTTT
few	NA	TRBV6-1	TRBJ2-2	CASTLGQLNTGELFF	TGTGCCAGCACCCTCGGACAGTTGAACACCGGGGAGCTGTTTTTT
NA	TRBD1	TRBV2	TRBJ1-5	CASTRTGGYDQPQHF	TGTGCCAGCACAAGAACAGGGGGGTATGATCAGCCCCAGCATTTT
once	NA	TRBV5-1	TRBJ1-1	CASRAPGHPHTEAFF	TGCGCCAGCAGGGCTCCGGGACACCCACACACTGAAGCTTTCTTT
NA	TRBD1	TRBV5-1	TRBJ2-4	CASSPWTGRGGGIQYF	TGCGCCAGCAGCCCTTGGACAGGGAGAGGTGGGGGAATTCAGTACTTC
NA	TRBD1	TRBV7-2	TRBJ2-2	CASSYTPTGWAGELFF	TGTGCCAGCAGCTACACCCCGACAGGGTGGGCCGGGGAGCTGTTTTTT
NA	TRBD1	TRBV2	TRBJ1-5	CASSGGTGNQPQHF	TGTGCCAGCAGTGGGGGGACAGGGAATCAGCCCCAGCATTTT
NA	TRBD2	TRBV7-3	TRBJ2-7	CASSLNPHTSGGPYEQYF	TGTGCCAGCAGCTTAAATCCCCACACTAGCGGGGGACCCTACGAGCAGTACTTC
NA	NA	TRBV30	TRBJ2-1	CAWSVLPADNEQFF	TGTGCCTGGAGTGTACTACCAGCTGACAATGAGCAGTTCTTC
once	TRBD2	TRBV10-3	TRBJ2-2	CAISSSSGDTGELFF	TGTGCCATCAGTTCGTCTAGCGGAGACACCGGGGAGCTGTTTTTT
NA	NA	TRBV27	TRBJ1-5	CASSLVGVLGQPQHF	TGTGCCAGCAGTTTAGTGGGGGTTCTAGGACAGCCCCAGCATTTT
NA	NA	TRBV2	TRBJ1-4	CASNILNEKLFF	TGTGCCAGCAACATACTTAATGAAAAACTGTTTTTT
NA	TRBD1	TRBV18	TRBJ1-1	CASSPGQGAFKLNTEAFF	TGTGCCAGCTCACCCGGACAGGGGGCCTTTAAACTGAACACTGAAGCTTTCTTT
NA	NA	TRBV6-5	TRBJ1-6	CASSPEGANNSPLHF	TGTGCCAGCAGCCCCGAAGGGGCGAATAATTCACCCCTCCACTTT
NA	NA	TRBV19	TRBJ1-2	CASNMRDRPTGGYTF	TGTGCCAGTAACATGAGGGACCGCCCCACGGGTGGCTACACCTTC
NA	NA	TRBV4-1	TRBJ2-7	CASSPRQGGYEQYF	TGCGCCAGCAGCCCACGACAGGGAGGGTACGAGCAGTACTTC
NA	NA	TRBV6-1	TRBJ1-5	CASGGNQPQHF	TGTGCCAGCGGGGGCAATCAGCCCCAGCATTTT
once	NA	TRBV5-8	TRBJ1-6	CASEPLGTHNSPLHF	TGTGCCAGCGAACCTCTGGGGACCCATAATTCACCCCTCCACTTT
NA	TRBD1	TRBV5-4	TRBJ1-4	CASSSGTGDEKLFF	TGTGCCAGCAGCTCCGGGACAGGGGATGAAAAACTGTTTTTT
once	NA	TRBV12-1	TRBJ2-3	CASSRTSGPASTDTQYF	TGTGCCAGCAGCCGGACTAGCGGTCCCGCTAGCACAGATACGCAGTATTTT
NA	NA	TRBV4-2	TRBJ1-1	CASSQGGFTNTEAFF	TGTGCCAGCAGCCAAGGGGGTTTCACGAACACTGAAGCTTTCTTT
NA	TRBD2	TRBV4-2	TRBJ2-7	CASSQSGTSGGNTF	TGTGCCAGCAGCCAATCCGGGACTAGCGGGGGAAACACATTC
NA	TRBD2	TRBV11-1	TRBJ2-5	CASSSTRGALTQYF	TGTGCCAGCAGTTCGACGCGGGGGGCATTGACCCAGTACTTC
NA	TRBD1	TRBV7-2	TRBJ1-4	CASSFRQGATNEKLFF	TGTGCCAGCAGTTTCCGACAGGGGGCAACTAATGAAAAACTGTTTTTT
NA	TRBD2	TRBV14	TRBJ2-3	CASSQGQLAGGSSDTQYF	TGTGCCAGCAGCCAGGGACAACTAGCGGGAGGATCCTCCGATACGCAGTATTTT
NA	NA	TRBV19	TRBJ2-3	CASSIISGGKNTQYF	TGTGCCAGTAGTATAATCTCTGGGGGGAAGAATACGCAGTATTTT
NA	NA	TRBV27	TRBJ1-1	CASSPQFAGMNTEAFF	TGTGCCAGCAGTCCCCAATTTGCAGGCATGAACACTGAAGCTTTCTTT
NA	TRBD2	TRBV6-1	TRBJ2-4	CASSGGSIQYF	TGTGCCAGCAGTGGCGGGAGCATTCAGTACTTC
few	TRBD1	TRBV29-1	TRBJ1-3	CSVEGGQGDSRNTIYF	TGCAGCGTTGAAGGAGGACAGGGGGATTCTAGGAACACCATATATTTT
few	TRBD2	TRBV6-5	TRBJ2-1	CASSSGLAGVNEQFF	TGTGCCAGCAGCTCGGGACTAGCGGGGGTTAATGAGCAGTTCTTC
NA	NA	TRBV6-6	TRBJ1-4	CASSYLAGAGEKLFF	TGTGCCAGCAGTTACTTAGCGGGGGCGGGTGAAAAACTGTTTTTT
few	TRBD1	TRBV6-1	TRBJ2-3	CASSAQAGQGLDTQYF	TGTGCCAGCAGTGCTCAGGCGGGACAGGGATTGGATACGCAGTATTTT
NA	NA	TRBV19	TRBJ1-5	CASRIQTTGKYSNQPQHF	TGTGCCAGTAGGATTCAAACCACAGGGAAATATAGCAATCAGCCCCAGCATTTT
NA	NA	TRBV10-3	TRBJ1-1	CAIEQGNTEAFF	TGTGCCATCGAACAGGGGAACACTGAAGCTTTCTTT
NA	TRBD1	TRBV30	TRBJ2-7	CAWSPGQTYEQYF	TGTGCCTGGAGTCCGGGACAGACCTACGAGCAGTACTTC
few	TRBD2	TRBV7-3	TRBJ2-2	CASSLHSGGDTGELFF	TGTGCCAGCAGCTTACATAGCGGGGGAGACACCGGGGAGCTGTTTTTT
NA	NA	TRBV19	TRBJ1-5	CASSTSLMTQHF	TGTGCCAGTAGTACGAGCCTTATGACCCAGCATTTT
NA	NA	TRBV30	TRBJ1-1	CAGGGIAGAQAFF	TGTGCCGGGGGGGGTATAGCCGGGGCTCAAGCTTTCTTT
NA	NA	TRBV11-2	TRBJ2-3	CASSVRSPWADTQYF	TGTGCCAGCAGCGTAAGGTCTCCTTGGGCAGATACGCAGTATTTT
NA	TRBD2	TRBV7-6	TRBJ2-3	CASSKSGDTDTQYF	TGTGCCAGCAGCAAAAGCGGGGACACAGATACGCAGTATTTT
few	TRBD1	TRBV9	TRBJ1-5	CASSGGTGRNQPQHF	TGTGCCAGCAGCGGGGGGACAGGCCGTAATCAGCCCCAGCATTTT
NA	NA	TRBV18	TRBJ1-1	CASSPQNGNTEAFF	TGTGCCAGCTCACCGCAGAACGGGAACACTGAAGCTTTCTTT
NA	NA	TRBV2	TRBJ2-5	CASTVRSAQYF	TGTGCCAGCACAGTCAGGTCGGCCCAGTACTTC
NA	NA	TRBV25-1	TRBJ2-5	CASSEYGGGETQYF	TGTGCCAGCAGTGAATATGGGGGAGGTGAGACCCAGTACTTC
NA	NA	TRBV6-1	TRBJ2-3	CASSEPGSSKDTQYF	TGTGCCAGCAGTGAACCTGGGAGCTCTAAAGATACGCAGTATTTT
NA	NA	TRBV18	TRBJ2-4	CASSQGSKNIQYF	TGTGCCAGCTCACAGGGATCCAAAAACATTCAGTACTTC